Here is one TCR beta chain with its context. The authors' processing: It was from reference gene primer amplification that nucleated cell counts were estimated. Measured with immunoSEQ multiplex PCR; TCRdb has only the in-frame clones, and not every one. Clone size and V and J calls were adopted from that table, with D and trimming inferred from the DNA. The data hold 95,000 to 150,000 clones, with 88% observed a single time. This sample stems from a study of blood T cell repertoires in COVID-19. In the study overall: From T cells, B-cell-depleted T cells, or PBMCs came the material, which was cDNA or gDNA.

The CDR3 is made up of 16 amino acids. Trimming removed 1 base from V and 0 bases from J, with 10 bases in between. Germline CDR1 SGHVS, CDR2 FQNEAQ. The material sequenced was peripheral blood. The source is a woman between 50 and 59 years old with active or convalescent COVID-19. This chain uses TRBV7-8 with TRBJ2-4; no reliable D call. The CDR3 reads CASSLGAAIAKNIQYF. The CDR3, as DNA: TGTGCCAGCAGCTTAGGGGCCGCGATAGCCAAAAACATTCAGTACTTC.